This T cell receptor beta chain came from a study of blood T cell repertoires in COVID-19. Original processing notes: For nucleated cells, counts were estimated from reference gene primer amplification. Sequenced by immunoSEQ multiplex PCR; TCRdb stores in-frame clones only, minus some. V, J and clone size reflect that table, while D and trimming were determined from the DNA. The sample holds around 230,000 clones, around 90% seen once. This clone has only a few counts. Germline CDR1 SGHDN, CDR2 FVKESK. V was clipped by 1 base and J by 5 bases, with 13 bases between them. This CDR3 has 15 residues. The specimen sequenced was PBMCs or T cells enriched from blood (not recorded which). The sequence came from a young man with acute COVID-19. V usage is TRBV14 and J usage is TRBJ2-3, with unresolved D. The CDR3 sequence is CASSQVPGKRDTQYF. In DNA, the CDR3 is TGTGCCAGCAGCCAAGTTCCAGGCAAACGAGATACGCAGTATTTT.